The subject of this entry is one T cell receptor (beta chain). Nominally healthy donors were sampled, though unrecorded immune exposures were likely. The data were obtained in a study of cytomegalovirus exposure and HLA in healthy donors. Looking at the study overall: Early released data comprised around 85 million unique TCRs from HLA-typed donors.

Germline V lookup: CDR1 KGHSH, CDR2 LQKENI. The CDR3 loop spans 15 amino acids. V was clipped by 6 bases and J by 0 bases; unmatched bases: 5. The PCR used 60 Vbeta and 13 Jbeta primers. Produced via immunoSEQ multiplex PCR; TCRdb's table is partial and in-frame only. The sample records some 200,000 clones, roughly 84% being singletons. The specimen sequenced was PBMCs. This receptor was taken from a girl between 5 and 17 years old in good health and CMV-seronegative. V is TRBV18 and J is TRBJ2-3; TRBD2 matches 8 bases. CDR3 sequence: CASSPAGASTDTQYF. The CDR3 nucleotides read TGTGCCAGCTCGCCAGCGGGAGCTAGCACAGATACGCAGTATTTT.